Detailed here is one T cell receptor beta chain. No antigen is known for it. Sequencing was performed with immunoSEQ multiplex PCR; in TCRdb, only in-frame clones are kept and a portion is missing. In the table there are 100,000 to 120,000 clones, roughly four fifths of which are singletons. The sample originates from a study of T cell responses to AZD1222 COVID-19 vaccine. Study-wide background: Investigators merged groups given second doses at roughly 4 or roughly 12 weeks. Regarding the study as a whole: The donors showed a predominance of white British ancestry and of females, with possible underestimation of clonal diversity. The study identified only five to seven AZD1222 recipients as seropositive at baseline. Spike-specific TCR repertoires showed rising breadth and depth after two AZD1222 doses.

Germline lookup yields CDR1 MDHEN and CDR2 SYDVKM. This CDR3 region has 17 residues. V dropped 6 bases and J dropped 2 bases, with 23 bases sitting between them. The chain carries TRBV28 and TRBJ2-7; D possibly uses TRBD1 or TRBD2 (6 bases each). The sample in question was peripheral blood, obtained on day 0 of AZD1222 vaccination. The clonotype comes from an adult in good health. CDR3 DNA sequence: TGTGCCAGCAGCAAGTTTGGGAGGACAGATACGCCCTACGAGCAGTACTTC. This sequence encodes CASSKFGRTDTPYEQYF.